This paragraph reports one TCR beta chain. These data come from a study of control samples from healthy donors and cancer patients. CDR3 length: 17 amino acids. V dropped 2 bases and J dropped 3 bases, with 19 bases sitting between them. Per germline, CDR1 MNHEY and CDR2 SMNVEV (reference sequence). Measured with immunoSEQ multiplex PCR; TCRdb has only the in-frame clones, and not every one. The sample shows 150,000 to 200,000 clones, around 88% of them seen only once. The gene calls are TRBV27 and TRBJ1-1, with D perhaps matching TRBD1 (6 bases). Sequencing used blood. This sequence was found in a man between 18 and 29 years old in good health. This CDR3 reads CASSLNQGWGPYTEAFF. DNA for the CDR3: TGTGCCAGCAGTTTAAATCAGGGGTGGGGGCCTTACACTGAAGCTTTCTTT.